These T cell receptor beta chains were read from a single sample in a study of radiation and T cells in renal cell carcinoma. Assay used: immunoSEQ multiplex PCR; TCRdb lists only in-frame clones, some missing. The sample shows 85,000 to 100,000 clones, about 86% of them seen only once. The sequencing here drew on blood, taken from a patient whose treatment included radiotherapy and nephrectomy. Every receptor here comes from a middle-aged man with renal cell carcinoma. Each CDR3 is given with its conserved first and last residue. D genes are given only for firm matches. Clone sizes are given selectively: once, few, many, or a class where the clone is expanded.

J gene: TRBJ2-7
clone size: .
V gene: TRBV4-2
D gene: .
CDR3 DNA: TGTGCCAGCAGCCCCGATACAAGGGGTAGCGAGCAGTACTTC
CDR3 protein: CASSPDTRGSEQYF

J gene: TRBJ2-2
clone size: .
V gene: TRBV10-3
D gene: .
CDR3 DNA: TGTGCCATCAGTGAGCAAGTACACTCGAACACCGGGGAGCTGTTTTTT
CDR3 protein: CAISEQVHSNTGELFF

J gene: TRBJ1-2
clone size: few
V gene: TRBV7-9
D gene: .
CDR3 DNA: TGTGCCAGCAGCAGAGGGACCAATTGGGACTACACCTTC
CDR3 protein: CASSRGTNWDYTF

J gene: TRBJ1-6
clone size: .
V gene: TRBV4-1
D gene: .
CDR3 DNA: TGCGCCAGCAGTCCGAGGACACCCGATAATTCACCCCTCCACTTT
CDR3 protein: CASSPRTPDNSPLHF

J gene: TRBJ1-2
clone size: .
V gene: TRBV10-3
D gene: .
CDR3 DNA: TGTGCCATCCAGGCTAACTATGGCTACACCTTC
CDR3 protein: CAIQANYGYTF

J gene: TRBJ2-1
clone size: .
V gene: TRBV5-1
D gene: TRBD2
CDR3 DNA: TGCGCCAGCAGCCCGCTAGCGGGTGTCTACAATGAGCAGTTCTTC
CDR3 protein: CASSPLAGVYNEQFF

J gene: TRBJ1-1
clone size: .
V gene: TRBV7-2
D gene: .
CDR3 DNA: TGTGCCAGCAGCTTAAATTCTGGGCCCTACGAGGGAACTGAAGCTTTCTTT
CDR3 protein: CASSLNSGPYEGTEAFF

J gene: TRBJ2-3
clone size: .
V gene: TRBV30
D gene: TRBD2
CDR3 DNA: TGTGCCTGGAGTGGTCCTGGCGGGGGGAGTGTTGGGGATACGCAGTATTTT
CDR3 protein: CAWSGPGGGSVGDTQYF

J gene: TRBJ1-3
clone size: .
V gene: TRBV5-1
D gene: TRBD1
CDR3 DNA: TGCGCCAGCAGCGCGTGGACAGGGACTGGAAACACCATATATTTT
CDR3 protein: CASSAWTGTGNTIYF

J gene: TRBJ2-7
clone size: .
V gene: TRBV15
D gene: TRBD1
CDR3 DNA: TGTGCCACCAGCAGAACGGACAGGGGTCATGTCTACGAGCAGTACTTC
CDR3 protein: CATSRTDRGHVYEQYF

J gene: TRBJ2-1
clone size: .
V gene: TRBV2
D gene: TRBD1
CDR3 DNA: TGTGCCAGCAGTTTGGACAGGGACAATGAGCAGTTCTTC
CDR3 protein: CASSLDRDNEQFF

J gene: TRBJ1-3
clone size: few
V gene: TRBV30
D gene: .
CDR3 DNA: TGTGCCTGGAGAATTACAGGATCCGGAAACACCATATATTTT
CDR3 protein: CAWRITGSGNTIYF

J gene: TRBJ2-5
clone size: .
V gene: TRBV6-1
D gene: TRBD2
CDR3 DNA: TGTGCCAGCAGTGACGAGTCTAGCGGGGCCTTCCAAGAGACCCAGTACTTC
CDR3 protein: CASSDESSGAFQETQYF

J gene: TRBJ1-3
clone size: .
V gene: TRBV7-7
D gene: .
CDR3 DNA: TGTGCTAGCAGCCTAACGGAAATCGGAAACACCATATATTTT
CDR3 protein: CASSLTEIGNTIYF

J gene: TRBJ2-2
clone size: .
V gene: TRBV5-1
D gene: .
CDR3 DNA: TGCGCCAGCAGCTTGGCCGGCCAGTTGGGCACCGGGGAGCTGTTTTTT
CDR3 protein: CASSLAGQLGTGELFF

J gene: TRBJ1-2
clone size: .
V gene: TRBV6-5
D gene: .
CDR3 DNA: TGTGCCAGCACTAGAGACGGATCTAGTCGTGGCTACACCTTC
CDR3 protein: CASTRDGSSRGYTF

J gene: TRBJ1-5
clone size: .
V gene: TRBV1
D gene: .
CDR3 DNA: TGCACCAGCAGCCAAATCGACAGGTTAAATCAGCCCCAGCATTTT
CDR3 protein: CTSSQIDRLNQPQHF

J gene: TRBJ2-1
clone size: .
V gene: TRBV18
D gene: .
CDR3 DNA: TGTGCCAGCTCACCAGGATTTGGGCAGGGCAAAAACTACAATGAGCAGTTCTTC
CDR3 protein: CASSPGFGQGKNYNEQFF

J gene: TRBJ2-5
clone size: .
V gene: TRBV5-1
D gene: TRBD1
CDR3 DNA: TGCGCCAGCAGCCCGGGCGGGACAGGGGAACGAGAGACCCAGTACTTC
CDR3 protein: CASSPGGTGERETQYF

J gene: TRBJ1-4
clone size: .
V gene: TRBV5-1
D gene: .
CDR3 DNA: TGCGCCAGCAGCTTGGGGGGGACCCTTAATGAAAAACTGTTTTTT
CDR3 protein: CASSLGGTLNEKLFF

J gene: TRBJ1-5
clone size: .
V gene: TRBV1
D gene: .
CDR3 DNA: TGCACCAGCAGCAGCCCGGGCACATTTGACATCGGCAATAGCAATCAGCCCCAGCATTTT
CDR3 protein: CTSSSPGTFDIGNSNQPQHF

J gene: TRBJ2-1
clone size: .
V gene: TRBV11-2
D gene: TRBD1
CDR3 DNA: TGTGCCAGCAGCTTAGTCGGGACAGGGGTCTACAATGAGCAGTTCTTC
CDR3 protein: CASSLVGTGVYNEQFF

J gene: TRBJ2-3
clone size: .
V gene: TRBV5-1
D gene: TRBD2
CDR3 DNA: TGCGCCAGCAGCGCAGGACTAGCGGGAGGGACAACAGGGTTAGATACGCAGTATTTT
CDR3 protein: CASSAGLAGGTTGLDTQYF

J gene: TRBJ1-6
clone size: .
V gene: TRBV27
D gene: .
CDR3 DNA: TGTGCCAGCAGTTTATGGAATTCACCCCTCCACTTT
CDR3 protein: CASSLWNSPLHF

J gene: TRBJ2-3
clone size: .
V gene: TRBV9
D gene: .
CDR3 DNA: TGTGCCAGCAGCGTAGAGGGTATATTCACAGATACGCAGTATTTT
CDR3 protein: CASSVEGIFTDTQYF

J gene: TRBJ1-2
clone size: .
V gene: TRBV9
D gene: .
CDR3 DNA: TGTGCCAGCAGCATGAACTATGGCTACACCTTC
CDR3 protein: CASSMNYGYTF

J gene: TRBJ1-2
clone size: .
V gene: TRBV28
D gene: .
CDR3 DNA: TGTGCCAGCAGTTGGTGGGTTGACTATGGCTACACCTTC
CDR3 protein: CASSWWVDYGYTF

J gene: TRBJ1-2
clone size: .
V gene: TRBV6-5
D gene: TRBD1
CDR3 DNA: TGTGCCAGCAGTTCCGGGACAGGGAGATATGGCTACACCTTC
CDR3 protein: CASSSGTGRYGYTF

J gene: TRBJ2-5
clone size: .
V gene: TRBV19
D gene: TRBD1
CDR3 DNA: TGTGCCAGTGGAGGGACAGGGGTGACAGAGACCCAGTACTTC
CDR3 protein: CASGGTGVTETQYF

J gene: TRBJ2-1
clone size: .
V gene: TRBV5-4
D gene: .
CDR3 DNA: TGTGCCAGCAGCTTACAGGGCACCTACAATGAGCAGTTCTTC
CDR3 protein: CASSLQGTYNEQFF

J gene: TRBJ2-1
clone size: .
V gene: TRBV5-1
D gene: TRBD2
CDR3 DNA: TGCGCCAGCAGCTTGGGTCTCGGGACTAGCATCAATGAGCAGTTCTTC
CDR3 protein: CASSLGLGTSINEQFF

J gene: TRBJ2-5
clone size: .
V gene: TRBV5-1
D gene: .
CDR3 DNA: TGCGCCAGCAGCTTGGCCGGATCGACGGAGGAGACCCAGTACTTC
CDR3 protein: CASSLAGSTEETQYF

J gene: TRBJ2-1
clone size: .
V gene: TRBV10-2
D gene: TRBD2
CDR3 DNA: TGCGCCAGCAGCCTAGCGGGGCCCAACAATGAGCAGTTCTTC
CDR3 protein: CASSLAGPNNEQFF

J gene: TRBJ2-3
clone size: .
V gene: TRBV5-1
D gene: TRBD2
CDR3 DNA: TGCGCCAGCAGCTCACACCTAGCGGGAGTTTCAGATACGCAGTATTTT
CDR3 protein: CASSSHLAGVSDTQYF

J gene: TRBJ2-7
clone size: once
V gene: TRBV6-5
D gene: TRBD1
CDR3 DNA: TGTGCCAGCAGACAGACAGGGACGGGCGTATACGAGCAGTACTTC
CDR3 protein: CASRQTGTGVYEQYF

J gene: TRBJ2-5
clone size: .
V gene: TRBV7-9
D gene: .
CDR3 DNA: TGTGCCAGCAGCTTCCTATACCTGGAGACCCAGTACTTC
CDR3 protein: CASSFLYLETQYF

J gene: TRBJ2-7
clone size: .
V gene: TRBV5-4
D gene: .
CDR3 DNA: TGTGCCAGCAGCGAAGGGGGCGGGACTGTGAACTACGAGCAGTACTTC
CDR3 protein: CASSEGGGTVNYEQYF

J gene: TRBJ1-5
clone size: few
V gene: TRBV2
D gene: .
CDR3 DNA: TGTGCCAGCAGAGACAGTTGGGGTCAGCCCCAGCATTTT
CDR3 protein: CASRDSWGQPQHF

J gene: TRBJ2-5
clone size: .
V gene: TRBV5-1
D gene: .
CDR3 DNA: TGCGCCAGCAGCTTGGCGTTTTCCGGAGAGACCCAGTACTTC
CDR3 protein: CASSLAFSGETQYF

J gene: TRBJ2-7
clone size: .
V gene: TRBV5-1
D gene: .
CDR3 DNA: TGCGCCAGCAGCTTTTCCATCCCGAGCTACGAGCAGTACTTC
CDR3 protein: CASSFSIPSYEQYF

J gene: TRBJ2-7
clone size: .
V gene: TRBV30
D gene: TRBD2
CDR3 DNA: TGTGCCTGGGGGGGACTAGACGAGCAGTACTTC
CDR3 protein: CAWGGLDEQYF

J gene: TRBJ2-7
clone size: .
V gene: TRBV19
D gene: .
CDR3 DNA: TGTGCCAGTAGCCATACAGGGCCGCTCTCCTACGAGCAGTACTTC
CDR3 protein: CASSHTGPLSYEQYF

J gene: TRBJ2-7
clone size: .
V gene: TRBV28
D gene: .
CDR3 DNA: TGTGCCAGCAGCCGCAGCGCCTCCTACGAGCAGTACTTC
CDR3 protein: CASSRSASYEQYF

J gene: TRBJ2-7
clone size: .
V gene: TRBV6-1
D gene: .
CDR3 DNA: TGTGCCAGCAGTGCCCCCGGGAAGCAGGGGTCCTACGAGCAGTACTTC
CDR3 protein: CASSAPGKQGSYEQYF

J gene: TRBJ1-2
clone size: .
V gene: TRBV4-1
D gene: .
CDR3 DNA: TGCGCCAGCAGCCAAGATACCCGGACCTATGGCTACACCTTC
CDR3 protein: CASSQDTRTYGYTF

J gene: TRBJ2-1
clone size: few
V gene: TRBV10-2
D gene: .
CDR3 DNA: TGCGCCAGCAGCCCGGACAGATACAATGAGCAGTTCTTC
CDR3 protein: CASSPDRYNEQFF

J gene: TRBJ2-2
clone size: .
V gene: TRBV6-5
D gene: TRBD1
CDR3 DNA: TGTGCCAGCAGACTGGGACAGGTGAACACCGGGGAGCTGTTTTTT
CDR3 protein: CASRLGQVNTGELFF

J gene: TRBJ1-5
clone size: .
V gene: TRBV7-2
D gene: .
CDR3 DNA: TGTGCCAGCAGCTTAATAACGGATCAGCCCCAGCATTTT
CDR3 protein: CASSLITDQPQHF